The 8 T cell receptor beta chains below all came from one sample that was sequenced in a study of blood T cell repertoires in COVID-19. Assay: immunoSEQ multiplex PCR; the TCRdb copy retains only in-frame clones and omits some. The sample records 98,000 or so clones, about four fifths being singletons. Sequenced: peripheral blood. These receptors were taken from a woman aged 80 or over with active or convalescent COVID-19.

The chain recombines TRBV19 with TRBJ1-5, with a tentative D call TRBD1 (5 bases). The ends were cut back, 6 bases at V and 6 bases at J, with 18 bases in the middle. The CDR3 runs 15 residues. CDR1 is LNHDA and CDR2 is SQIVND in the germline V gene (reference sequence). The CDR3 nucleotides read TGTGCCAGTAGAAGAGGGGAGGGCCCCGGTCAGCCCCAGCATTTT. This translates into CASRRGEGPGQPQHF. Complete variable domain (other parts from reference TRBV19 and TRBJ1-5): DGGITQSPKYLFRKEGQNVTLSCEQNLNHDAMYWYRQDPGQGLRLIYYSQIVNDFQKGDIAEGYSVSREKKESFPLTVTSAQKNPTAFYLCASRRGEGPGQPQHFGDGTRLSIL.

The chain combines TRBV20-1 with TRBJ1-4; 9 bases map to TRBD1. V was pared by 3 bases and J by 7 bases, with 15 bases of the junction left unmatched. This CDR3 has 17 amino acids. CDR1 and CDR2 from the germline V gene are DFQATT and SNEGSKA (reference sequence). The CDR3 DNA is TGCAGTGCTAGTGGATCCGGGACAGGGATTTTGCGTGAAAAACTGTTTTTT. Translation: CSASGSGTGILREKLFF.

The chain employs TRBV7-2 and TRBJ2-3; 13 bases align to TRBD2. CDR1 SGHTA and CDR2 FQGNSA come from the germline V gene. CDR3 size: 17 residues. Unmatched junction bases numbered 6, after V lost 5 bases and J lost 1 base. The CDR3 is CASSPRTSGSGTDTQYF. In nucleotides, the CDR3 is TGTGCCAGCAGCCCTAGGACTAGCGGGAGCGGCACAGATACGCAGTATTTT.

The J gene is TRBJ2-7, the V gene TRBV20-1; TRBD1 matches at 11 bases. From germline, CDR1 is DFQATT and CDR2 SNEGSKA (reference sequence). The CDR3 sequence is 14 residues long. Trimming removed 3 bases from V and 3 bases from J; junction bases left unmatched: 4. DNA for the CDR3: TGCAGTGCTAGTGGGGACAGGGGGAACTACGAGCAGTACTTC. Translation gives CSASGDRGNYEQYF.

This CDR3 is CASSYSGSTLNSPLHF. In DNA form, the CDR3 reads TGTGCCAGCAGTTACTCCGGGAGTACTCTTAATTCACCCCTCCACTTT. V usage is TRBV6-5 and J usage is TRBJ1-6; no clear D. Germline CDR1 and CDR2: MNHEY and SVGAGI. The CDR3 covers 16 residues. V was trimmed by 0 bases and J by 6 bases, leaving 12 bases between them.

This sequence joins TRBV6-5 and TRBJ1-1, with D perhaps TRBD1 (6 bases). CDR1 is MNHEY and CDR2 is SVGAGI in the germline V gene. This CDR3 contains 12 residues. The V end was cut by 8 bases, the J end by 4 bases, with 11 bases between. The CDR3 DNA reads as TGTGCCAGCTGGCAGGGGAGCACTGAAGCTTTCTTT. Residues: CASWQGSTEAFF.

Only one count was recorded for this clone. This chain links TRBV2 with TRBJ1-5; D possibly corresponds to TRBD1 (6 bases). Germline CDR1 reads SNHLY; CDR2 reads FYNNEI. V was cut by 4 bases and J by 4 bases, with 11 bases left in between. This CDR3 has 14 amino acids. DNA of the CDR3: TGTGCCAGCAGTGTGGACAGAAGGAATCAGCCCCAGCATTTT. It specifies CASSVDRRNQPQHF.

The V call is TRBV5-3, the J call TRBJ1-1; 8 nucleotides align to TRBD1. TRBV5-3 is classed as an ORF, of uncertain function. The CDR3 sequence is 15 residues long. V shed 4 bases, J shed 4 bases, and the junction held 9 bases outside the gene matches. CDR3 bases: TGTGCCAGAAGCCCCTGGACAGGGTCGAGCACTGAAGCTTTCTTT. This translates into CARSPWTGSSTEAFF.